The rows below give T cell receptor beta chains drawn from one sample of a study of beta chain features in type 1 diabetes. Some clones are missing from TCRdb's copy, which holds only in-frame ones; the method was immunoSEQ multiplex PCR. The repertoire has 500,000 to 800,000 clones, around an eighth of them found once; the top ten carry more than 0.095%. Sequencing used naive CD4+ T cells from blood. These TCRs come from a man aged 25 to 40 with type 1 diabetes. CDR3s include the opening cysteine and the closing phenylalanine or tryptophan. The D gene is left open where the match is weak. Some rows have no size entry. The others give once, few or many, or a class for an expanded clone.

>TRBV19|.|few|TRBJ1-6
TGTGCCAGTAGACGCAGGGATAATTCACCCCTCCACTTT
CASRRRDNSPLHF
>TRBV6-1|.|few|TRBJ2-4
TGTGCCAGCAGTGAAGATCCAGGGAGGAACATTCAGTACTTC
CASSEDPGRNIQYF
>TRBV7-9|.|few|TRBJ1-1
TGTGCCAGCAGCTTAGGGGCCCCACAGGGTTACACTGAAGCTTTCTTT
CASSLGAPQGYTEAFF
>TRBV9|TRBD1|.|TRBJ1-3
TGTGCCAGCAGCTTTGGGACAGGGTCTGGAAACACCATATATTTT
CASSFGTGSGNTIYF
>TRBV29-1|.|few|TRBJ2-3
TGCAGCGTTGAATTGGCGGCTGTGGGAGATACGCAGTATTTT
CSVELAAVGDTQYF
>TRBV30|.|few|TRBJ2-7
TGTGCCTGGAGTGTAGTGCAGAGCTCCTACGAGCAGTACTTC
CAWSVVQSSYEQYF
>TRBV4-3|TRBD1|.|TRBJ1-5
TGCGCCAGCAGCCAAACGCATAGCGGGGACAGAAATCAGCCCCAGCATTTT
CASSQTHSGDRNQPQHF
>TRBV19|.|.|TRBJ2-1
TGTGCCAGTAGTATTTCGGCAGGGAGTGATGAGCAGTTCTTC
CASSISAGSDEQFF
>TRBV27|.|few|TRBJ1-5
TGTGCCAGTTCCTCGGTCGGTTACGGGCGGAGCAATCAGCCCCAGCATTTT
CASSSVGYGRSNQPQHF
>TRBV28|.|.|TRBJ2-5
TGTGCCAGCACCCTTGGGGGAAGGGAGACCCAGTACTTC
CASTLGGRETQYF
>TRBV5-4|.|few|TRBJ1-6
TGTGCCAGCAGCTACAGCCCAGGGCCAGATTCACCCCTCCACTTT
CASSYSPGPDSPLHF
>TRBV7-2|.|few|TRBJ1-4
TGTGCCAGCAGCCCGGCGGCGCAGGTTAATGAAAAACTGTTTTTT
CASSPAAQVNEKLFF
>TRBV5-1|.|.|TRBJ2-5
TGCGCCAGCAGCGTAGCCCAAGAGACCCAGTACTTC
CASSVAQETQYF
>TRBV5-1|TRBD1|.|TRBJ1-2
TGCGCCAGCAGCCCAGGGGGCTTTGGCTACACCTTC
CASSPGGFGYTF
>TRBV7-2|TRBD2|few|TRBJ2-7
TGTGCCAGCAGCTCCAAGGGACTAGCGGGGGGAAGAGGAGAGCAGTACTTC
CASSSKGLAGGRGEQYF